This is a list of T cell receptor beta chains from one sample in a study of metastatic and nonmetastatic thyroid tumors. Using MiXCR, TCRdb reanalyzed the PCR reads. The sample consists of 72,000 or so clones, roughly a sixth of them appearing once. Sequencing input: blood. Receptors originate from a female donor with papillary thyroid cancer or a benign thyroid nodule (not recorded which). Some clones in this sample may be carry-over from other donors' samples. The CDR3 runs from the conserved cysteine through the conserved F or W. D genes are given only for firm matches. Some rows have no size entry. The others give once, few or many, or a class for an expanded clone.

size	V	J	D	DNA	CDR3
many	TRBV6-1	TRBJ2-7	-	TGTGCCAGCAGTGCTTTTAGCTCCTACGAGCAGTACTTC	CASSAFSSYEQYF
-	TRBV6-2/TRBV6-3	TRBJ2-7	TRBD1	TGTGCCAGCAGTGGACAGGGGCCCTACGAGCAGTACTTC	CASSGQGPYEQYF
many	TRBV20-1	TRBJ1-4	-	TGCAGTGCTCCGGAGACACCTTCAACTAATGAAAAACTGTTTTTT	CSAPETPSTNEKLFF
-	TRBV3-1	TRBJ2-2	-	TGTGCCAGCAGCCATAGACAGGCCGGGGCCCTCAACACCGGGGAGCTGTTTTTT	CASSHRQAGALNTGELFF
many	TRBV11-1	TRBJ2-5	TRBD2	TGTGCCAGCAGCTTTTTTCTTTATCCGGGACTAGTGATTGGAGAGACCCAGTACTTC	CASSFFLYPGLVIGETQYF
-	TRBV30	TRBJ1-5	-	TGTGCCTGGAGTGTCCCTGATCAGCCCCAGCATTTT	CAWSVPDQPQHF
many	TRBV10-3	TRBJ1-6	-	TGTGCCATCAGTGACTTTTTTAGCCTCTCGCAGGATAATTCACCCCTCCACTTT	CAISDFFSLSQDNSPLHF
few	TRBV27	TRBJ2-3	-	TGTGCCAGCAGTTTATCCCTACGGGGCCTTCCTAGCACAGATACGCAGTATTTT	CASSLSLRGLPSTDTQYF
many	TRBV6-1	TRBJ2-5	-	TGTGCCAGCTTGTGGGGTCCCCAAGAGACCCAGTACTTC	CASLWGPQETQYF
many	TRBV20-1	TRBJ2-5	-	TGCAGTGCTAGAGGGGGGTGGGGTTACCAAGAGACCCAGTACTTC	CSARGGWGYQETQYF
-	TRBV28	TRBJ2-7	-	TGTGCCAGCAGGATCTACGAGCAGTACTTC	CASRIYEQYF
-	TRBV19	TRBJ2-1	-	TGTGCCAATAGTATAGCTCCTATCGGGAGCTCCTACAATGAGCAGTTCTTC	CANSIAPIGSSYNEQFF
many	TRBV6-1	TRBJ2-1	TRBD2	TGTGCCAGCAACCTCATTAGCGGGGGAGGGAATGAGCAGTTCTTC	CASNLISGGGNEQFF
many	TRBV12-3/TRBV12-4	TRBJ2-1	-	TGTGCCAGCAGCCCCAGCGCGGTTGAGCAGTTCTTC	CASSPSAVEQFF
few	TRBV27	TRBJ2-1	TRBD2	TGTGCCAGCAGTGAACCGGGACTAGCGGATGACAATGAGCAGTTCTTC	CASSEPGLADDNEQFF
-	TRBV30	TRBJ2-6	-	TGTGCCTGGGCCCCGGGAAAGCCTCGCTCTGGGGACAACGTCCTGACTTTC	CAWAPGKPRSGDNVLTF
many	TRBV24-1	TRBJ2-2	-	TGTGCCACCAGTGTGGCGAACACCGGGGAGCTGTTTTTT	CATSVANTGELFF